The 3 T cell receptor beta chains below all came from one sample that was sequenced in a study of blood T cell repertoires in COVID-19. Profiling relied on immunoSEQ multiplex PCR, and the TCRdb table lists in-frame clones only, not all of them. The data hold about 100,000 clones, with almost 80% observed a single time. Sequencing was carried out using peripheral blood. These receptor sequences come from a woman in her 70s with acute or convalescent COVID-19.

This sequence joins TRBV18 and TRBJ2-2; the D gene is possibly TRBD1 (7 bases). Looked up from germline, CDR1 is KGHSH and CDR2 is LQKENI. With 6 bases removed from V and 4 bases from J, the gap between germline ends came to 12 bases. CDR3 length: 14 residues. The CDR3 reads CASSAGQSTGELFF. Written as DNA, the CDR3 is TGTGCCAGCTCGGCGGGACAGAGCACCGGGGAGCTGTTTTTT.

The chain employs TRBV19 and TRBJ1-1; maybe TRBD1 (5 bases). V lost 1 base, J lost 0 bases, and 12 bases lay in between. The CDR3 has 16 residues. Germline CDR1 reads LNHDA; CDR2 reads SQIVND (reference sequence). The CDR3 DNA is TGTGCCAGTAGTATAGTGTCAGGGTTTATGAACACTGAAGCTTTCTTT. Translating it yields CASSIVSGFMNTEAFF.

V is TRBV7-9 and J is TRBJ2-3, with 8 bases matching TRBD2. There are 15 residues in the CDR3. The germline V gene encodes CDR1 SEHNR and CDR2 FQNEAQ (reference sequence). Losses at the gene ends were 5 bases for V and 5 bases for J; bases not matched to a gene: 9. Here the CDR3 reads CASSDDSGVVDTQYF. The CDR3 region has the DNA TGTGCCAGCAGCGACGATAGCGGGGTAGTAGATACGCAGTATTTT. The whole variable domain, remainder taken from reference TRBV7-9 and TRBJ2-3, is DTGVSQNPRHKITKRGQNVTFRCDPISEHNRLYWYRQTLGQGPEFLTYFQNEAQLEKSRLLSDRFSAERPKGSFSTLEIQRTEQGDSAMYLCASSDDSGVVDTQYFGPGTRLTVL.